A single sample is the source of the 30 T cell receptor beta chains below, sequenced in a study of molecular identifiers for immune sequencing clone quantification. Via MiXCR, TCRdb re-called the PCR reads, giving one row per CDR3 protein. The table includes over 600,000 distinct CDR3 sequences, roughly 21% detected once. The sample consisted of naive CD8+ T cells from blood, with Jurkat cell RNA spiked in. The subset denotes: FACS-sorted CD8+CD4-CCR7+CD45RA+ naive T cells. All receptors derive from a human donor in good health. Some libraries in this study had Jurkat cell RNA spiked in.

This clonotype was counted at least ten times. The CDR3 loop is CASSSTGIGFAEQYF. As DNA, the CDR3 is TGTGCCAGCAGTTCCACAGGGATCGGGTTCGCCGAGCAGTACTTC. The chain combines TRBV27 with TRBJ2-7, with a weak D call TRBD1 (6 bases). Germline V gives CDR1 MNHEY, CDR2 SMNVEV (reference sequence). V shed 4 bases and J shed 6 bases, with 19 bases lying between them. This CDR3 comprises 15 residues.

This clonotype has only a few counts. This sequence joins TRBV3-1 and TRBJ1-6; 7 nucleotides align to TRBD1. V was pared by 5 bases and J by 7 bases, with 8 bases of the junction left unmatched. Per the germline V gene, CDR1 is LGHDT and CDR2 is YNNKEL (reference sequence). There are 15 residues in the CDR3. The CDR3 spells CASSGRQGRNSPLHF. DNA of the CDR3: TGTGCCAGCAGCGGCCGACAGGGTCGGAATTCACCCCTCCACTTT.

Details on this clonotype: At one of its ends the junction is not consistent with the germline gene, which may arise from a read error. The rearrangement joins TRBV2 to TRBJ2-3; D uncertain. The germline gives CDR1 SNHLY, CDR2 FYNNEI. The CDR3 has 22 amino acids. In nucleotides, the CDR3 is TGTGCCAGCAGTGAAGGCTCGGTCGCTCCAGAGGACCTGAAAAACGTGTTCCCACCCGAGGTCTTT. It translates to CASSEGSVAPEDLKNVFPPEVF.

This clonotype has just a few counts. In nucleotides, the CDR3 is TGTGCCAGCAGCTTAGTGTCGATCCAGCGGGAGGTGGGGAGCACCGGGGAGCTGTTTTTT. Translation: CASSLVSIQREVGSTGELFF. This chain links TRBV7-9 with TRBJ2-2, with 9 bases identical to TRBD2. Germline V CDR1 and CDR2: SEHNR, FQNEAQ (reference sequence). There are 20 residues in the CDR3. The trim removed 1 base at V and 4 bases at J, leaving 16 bases unmatched.

This clonotype has a handful of counts. The chain uses TRBV7-2 and TRBJ2-2; a weak D match, TRBD1 (5 bases). This CDR3 spans 13 amino acids. V lost 5 bases and J 7 bases, leaving 11 bases between the germline ends. The germline V gene has CDR1 SGHTA and CDR2 FQGNSA. DNA for the CDR3: TGTGCCAGCAGCCCCAGGGTGGTCGGGGAGCTGTTTTTT. Translation gives CASSPRVVGELFF. The full variable domain, with the rest looked up from reference TRBV7-2 and TRBJ2-2, is GAGVSQSPSNKVTEKGKDVELRCDPISGHTALYWYRQSLGQGLEFLIYFQGNSAPDKSGLPSDRFSAERTGGSVSTLTIQRTQQEDSAVYLCASSPRVVGELFFGEGSRLTVL.

J is TRBJ2-2 and V is TRBV19; no definite D call. The CDR3 consists of 13 residues. CDR1 and CDR2 (germline): LNHDA, SQIVND (reference sequence). Trimming took off 10 bases at V and 3 bases at J, with 12 bases between the two ends. DNA of the CDR3: TGTGCCACCTCAGGTTGGGACACCGGGGAGCTGTTTTTT. Protein sequence: CATSGWDTGELFF.

This clonotype was seen ten or more times. The V gene is TRBV5-5, the J gene TRBJ1-2, with a weak D call TRBD1 (6 bases). Trimming cost V 6 bases and J 4 bases, with 16 bases left between them. The CDR3 contains 14 residues. Germline V gives CDR1 SGHKS, CDR2 YYEKEE (reference sequence). In nucleotides, the CDR3 is TGTGCCAGCAAGGCAGGGGATCTTAGCTATGGCTACACCTTC. Amino acids: CASKAGDLSYGYTF.

In its sample, this clonotype was seen a few times. The rearrangement uses TRBV7-9 and TRBJ2-1; no definite D call. Trimming left V 4 bases short and J 7 bases short, with 20 bases between. The V gene's germline CDR1 is SEHNR and CDR2 FQNEAQ (reference sequence). There are 16 residues in the CDR3. DNA for the CDR3: TGTGCCAGCAGCTCGTCCACGGCAGGCAAGGGTAATGAGCAGTTCTTC. It translates to CASSSSTAGKGNEQFF.

This clonotype showed up just a few times. One junction end does not reproduce the germline sequence, and a read error may be involved. This chain joins TRBV6-2 or TRBV6-3 and TRBJ2-7, with D perhaps being TRBD1 or TRBD2 (5 bases each). Germline V gene lookup returns CDR1 MNHEY and CDR2 SVGEGT. This CDR3 is 14 amino acids long. The CDR3 region is CACSYTGQSYEQYF. Here the CDR3 DNA reads TGTGCCTGCAGTTACACGGGGCAGAGCTACGAGCAGTACTTC.

Regarding this clonotype: A much larger clone differs from this one at a single base, so this may be a read error. The chain employs TRBV12-3 or TRBV12-4 and TRBJ2-3, with TRBD2 identical over 9 bases. CDR3 length equals 14 residues. The CDR3 coding sequence is TGTGCCCGCAGTTTCGGACTAGCGCCTGATACGCAGTATTTT. It yields the protein CARSFGLAPDTQYF.

This clonotype was seen only a few times. The chain links TRBV20-1 to TRBJ1-4; 7 nucleotides match TRBD1. The CDR3 extends over 15 amino acids. J was trimmed by 7 bases and V by 0 bases; bases with no gene match: 8. Germline V gene data show CDR1 as DFQATT and CDR2 as SNEGSKA (reference sequence). CDR3 in amino acids: CSARDARGSGEKLFF. CDR3 DNA: TGCAGTGCTAGAGATGCCAGGGGGTCCGGTGAAAAACTGTTTTTT.

Many counts were recorded for this clonotype. This sequence joins TRBV28 and TRBJ1-2, with D unresolved. V was shortened by 8 bases and J by 4 bases, with 20 bases between the two germline ends. This CDR3 contains 15 residues. Germline assignment: CDR1 MDHEN and CDR2 SYDVKM. CDR3 residues: CASGGWQSQSYGYTF. The CDR3 bases are TGTGCCAGCGGAGGGTGGCAGTCCCAAAGCTATGGCTACACCTTC.

This clonotype came up many times. The V and J genes are TRBV7-6 and TRBJ2-3; 7 bases are a match to TRBD2. After removal of 4 bases from V and 2 bases from J, the junction contained 18 bases not matched to a gene. Germline lookup yields CDR1 SGHVS and CDR2 FNYEAQ. The CDR3 consists of 19 residues. DNA of the CDR3: TGTGCCAGCAGCTATAATTCACCCGGGACTACACGAGACACAGATACGCAGTATTTT. Its protein product is CASSYNSPGTTRDTDTQYF.

On this clonotype itself: Germline and junction disagree at one end, which may indicate a read error. The V gene is TRBV6-2 or TRBV6-3, the J gene TRBJ1-1; weak D call: TRBD1 (5 bases). The germline V gene has CDR1 MNHEY and CDR2 SVGEGT. This CDR3 has 14 amino acids. CDR3 bases: TGTGCCAGCAGTTACTCGGGAAGGGGCACTGGAGCTTTCTTT. It translates to CASSYSGRGTGAFF.

This clonotype was detected many times. The chain employs TRBV28 and TRBJ2-5, with TRBD1 matching 10 bases. The CDR3 totals 14 residues. CDR1 is MDHEN, CDR2 SYDVKM, per germline. With 5 bases clipped from V and 4 bases from J, the junction kept 4 bases outside the gene matches. As DNA, the CDR3 is TGTGCCAGCAGTGACAGGGGGCTCGGAGAGACCCAGTACTTC. Amino acids: CASSDRGLGETQYF.

The CDR3 region has the DNA TGTGCCAGCAGTTCCTCGAGGAAAGTGGGGACAGAGGGAGATACGCAGTATTTT. It specifies CASSSSRKVGTEGDTQYF. The V and J genes are TRBV12-3 or TRBV12-4 and TRBJ2-3; 7 bases are shared with TRBD1. The CDR3 sequence is 18 residues long. With 4 bases clipped from V and 5 bases from J, the junction kept 18 bases outside the gene matches.

CDR3 sequence: CASSLRDRAVEQYF. The CDR3 nucleotides read TGCGCCAGCAGCTTAAGGGACAGGGCGGTCGAGCAGTACTTC. The gene calls are TRBV5-1 and TRBJ2-7; 9 bases fit TRBD1. The CDR3 is 14 residues long. With V trimmed by 2 bases and J by 6 bases, 6 bases remained unmatched. The germline CDR1 and CDR2 sequences are SGHRS and YFSETQ.

This clonotype showed up many times. The V and J genes are TRBV5-4 and TRBJ1-6; D remains ambiguous. The CDR3 extends over 15 amino acids. Germline V lookup: CDR1 SGHNT, CDR2 YYREEE (reference sequence). Trimming removed 4 bases from V and 9 bases from J, with 17 bases in between. The CDR3 DNA sequence: TGTGCCAGCAGCGACGAGCCTCCAGGACCTTCACCCCTCCACTTT. It specifies CASSDEPPGPSPLHF.

This clonotype occurred once. This could be a read error, since a much larger clone is one nucleotide away. This chain connects TRBV6-1 to TRBJ1-5; D is perhaps TRBD1 (6 bases). Between the trimmed V and J ends, which lost 8 bases and 7 bases, there was a span of 12 bases. CDR3 length: 12 residues. Germline-derived CDR1 and CDR2 are MNHNS and SASEGT. CDR3 amino acids: CASGQGWQPQHF. As DNA, the CDR3 is TGTGCCAGCGGTCAGGGGTGGCAGCCCCAGCATTTT.

The rearrangement links TRBV4-1 to TRBJ2-1, with TRBD2 identical over 10 bases. The ends lost 0 bases at V and 5 bases at J; junction bases unmatched: 7. The CDR3 has 17 amino acids. CDR1 and CDR2 from the germline V gene are MGHRA and YSYEKL. The CDR3 here is CASSQDSILAGDNEQFF. The CDR3 DNA is TGCGCCAGCAGCCAAGATTCTATTCTAGCGGGGGACAATGAGCAGTTCTTC.

At least ten counts were recorded for this clonotype. The genes are TRBV29-1 and TRBJ2-7; no firm D call. Germline CDR1 SQVTM, CDR2 ANQGSEA. CDR3 length: 12 amino acids. Trimming took off 3 bases at V and 0 bases at J, with 6 bases between the two ends. CDR3 bases: TGCAGCGTTGAGGTGTCCTCCTACGAGCAGTACTTC. Amino acids: CSVEVSSYEQYF.

As concerns this clonotype: This may arise from a read error, as a much more abundant clone is one base away. Likely a read error: the CDR3 ends without its conserved phenylalanine or tryptophan. The rearrangement joins TRBV29-1 to TRBJ2-7; TRBD2 aligns across 11 bases. CDR3 length equals 15 residues. Looked up from germline, CDR1 is SQVTM and CDR2 is ANQGSEA. V dropped 4 bases and J dropped 3; count of bases not matched to a gene: 8. The CDR3 DNA follows: TGCAGCGTTGGTGGGGGACTAGCGGAATTCTACGAGCAGTACCTC. Protein sequence: CSVGGGLAEFYEQYL.

This clonotype has at least ten counts. The chain employs TRBV5-4 and TRBJ2-3; TRBD2 aligns across 9 bases. The V and J ends lost 4 bases and 4 bases, in that order; junction bases with no gene match: 7. The germline V gene encodes CDR1 SGHNT and CDR2 YYREEE (reference sequence). The CDR3 is made up of 15 amino acids. This chain's CDR3 is CASSPRGGSADTQYF. CDR3 nucleotides: TGTGCCAGCAGCCCGCGGGGGGGCAGCGCAGATACGCAGTATTTT.

The chain's CDR3 is CASSLRGNKNIQYF. The CDR3 DNA sequence: TGTGCCAGCAGTTTGAGGGGGAACAAAAACATTCAGTACTTC. The chain uses TRBV27 and TRBJ2-4, with D perhaps TRBD1 (6 bases). Looked up from germline, CDR1 is MNHEY and CDR2 is SMNVEV (reference sequence). With 3 bases removed from V and 3 bases from J, the gap between germline ends came to 9 bases. The CDR3 is 14 residues long.

This clonotype came up a few times. This chain uses TRBV7-9 with TRBJ2-2; D gene unclear. Trimming cost V 5 bases and J 0 bases, with 16 bases left between them. CDR3 length: 17 amino acids. The V gene's germline CDR1 is SEHNR and CDR2 FQNEAQ (reference sequence). CDR3 nucleotide sequence: TGTGCCAGCAGCCCGACCCCTGGATACGCGAACACCGGGGAGCTGTTTTTT. It yields the protein CASSPTPGYANTGELFF.

V is TRBV7-2 and J is TRBJ2-1, with D perhaps TRBD1 or TRBD2 (5 bases each). The CDR3 contains 14 residues. The V end was cut by 2 bases, the J end by 10 bases, with 15 bases between. CDR1 is SGHTA, CDR2 FQGNSA, per germline. CDR3 DNA: TGTGCCAGCAGCTTATATCTGGGACCTTACGAGCAGTTCTTC. Its translation: CASSLYLGPYEQFF.

With regard to this clonotype: This may stem from a read error, because a much larger clone lies one nucleotide away. This chain links TRBV7-6 with TRBJ2-7; the match to TRBD1 covers 7 bases. The CDR3 contains 16 residues. Per germline, CDR1 SGHVS and CDR2 FNYEAQ. The CDR3 loop is CAGSLAPAQGGAEQYF. CDR3 in DNA: TGTGCCGGCAGCTTAGCGCCGGCCCAAGGGGGCGCGGAGCAGTACTTC.

This clonotype was counted between two and nine times. Given a much more abundant clone one base away, this may be a read error. This chain links TRBV7-8 with TRBJ2-1; 10 positions match TRBD2. Looked up from germline, CDR1 is SGHVS and CDR2 is FQNEAQ. The CDR3 extends over 19 amino acids. The CDR3: CASSFPWSGGAPAYNEKFF. CDR3 bases: TGTGCCAGCAGCTTCCCATGGAGCGGGGGGGCCCCCGCCTACAATGAGAAGTTCTTC.

The chain carries TRBV7-9 and TRBJ2-7, with 9 bases matching TRBD1. The germline gives CDR1 SEHNR, CDR2 FQNEAQ (reference sequence). V was clipped by 4 bases and J by 3 bases; unmatched bases: 7. The CDR3 sequence is 15 residues long. CDR3 sequence reads: CASSSPQGADYEQYF. Here the CDR3 DNA reads TGTGCCAGCAGCTCCCCACAGGGGGCAGACTACGAGCAGTACTTC.

Concerning this clonotype: A much larger clone is a single base away; this may be a read error. This chain links TRBV21-1 with TRBJ2-7. TRBV21-1 counts as a pseudogene. The CDR3 has 15 amino acids. CDR3 sequence reads: CASSNRTLSSYGQYF. CDR3 bases: TGTGCCAGCAGCAATCGGACCCTGAGCTCCTACGGGCAGTACTTC.